These 30 T cell receptor beta chains were all obtained from the same sample, sequenced in a study of memory CD8 T cells in hepatitis C reinfection. TCRdb's copy holds only in-frame clones and misses some; the assay was immunoSEQ multiplex PCR. This sample has 35,000 to 50,000 clones, with approximately 87% found just once. As for time point: peak reinfection, 3 to 8 weeks after reinfection detection. Sorted cells were sequenced directly ex vivo without any in vitro expansion. The material sequenced was naive CD8+ T cells sorted from blood. Receptor source: a man in his late teens or twenties with hepatitis C virus infection.

With respect to this clone: At the DNA level, this CDR3 is encoded by other sequences in the same sample as well. This chain links TRBV19 with TRBJ2-2; weak D call: TRBD2 (5 bases). This CDR3 is 14 amino acids long. Per germline, CDR1 LNHDA and CDR2 SQIVND (reference sequence). V shed 2 bases and J shed 4 bases, with 8 bases lying between them. CDR3: CASSITSGTGELFF. The CDR3 coding sequence is TGTGCCAGTAGTATAACTAGTGGCACCGGGGAGCTGTTTTTT.

This clone appeared a few times. V is TRBV6-6 and J is TRBJ2-1, with TRBD2 matching over 9 bases. The CDR3 extends over 15 amino acids. Losses at the gene ends were 0 bases for V and 8 bases for J; bases not matched to a gene: 5. Germline loops: CDR1 MNHNY, CDR2 SVGAGI (reference sequence). CDR3 in amino acids: CASSYSVSGGDEQFF. In DNA, the CDR3 is TGTGCCAGCAGTTACTCGGTTAGCGGGGGCGATGAGCAGTTCTTC.

The CDR3 DNA reads TGTGCCAGCAGCCCGGGGACAGGAGGGAGACAGTTCTTC. Protein product: CASSPGTGGRQFF. The V gene is TRBV11-3, the J gene TRBJ2-1, with 8 bases identical to TRBD1. The CDR3 runs 13 residues. The trim removed 5 bases at V and 13 bases at J, leaving 10 bases unmatched. The germline gives CDR1 SGHNT, CDR2 YENEEA. Full variable domain (outside the CDR3, taken from reference TRBV11-3 and TRBJ2-1): EAGVVQSPRYKIIEKKQPVAFWCNPISGHNTLYWYLQNLGQGPELLIRYENEEAVDDSQLPKDRFSAERLKGVDSTLKIQPAELGDSAVYLCASSPGTGGRQFFGPGTRLTVL.

V is TRBV27 and J is TRBJ2-3, with D tentatively TRBD2 (6 bases). The CDR3 sequence is 17 residues long. V was clipped by 6 bases and J by 1 base, with 20 bases between them. Germline CDR1 MNHEY, CDR2 SMNVEV (reference sequence). The CDR3: CASSSLEAGLRTDTQYF. The CDR3 DNA follows: TGTGCCAGCAGCTCCTTAGAAGCGGGTCTCCGCACAGATACGCAGTATTTT.

This rearrangement joins TRBV7-2 to TRBJ2-7; TRBD1 is a possible D gene (6 bases). Germline V gene data show CDR1 as SGHTA and CDR2 as FQGNSA. Trimming took 7 bases from V and 3 from J, leaving 22 bases between them. The CDR3 runs 16 residues. CDR3 in amino acids: CASMTESRTESYEQYF. In DNA, the CDR3 is TGTGCCAGCATGACCGAATCGAGGACAGAAAGCTACGAGCAGTACTTC.

This chain uses TRBV7-9 with TRBJ2-2; 10 bases line up with TRBD2. V lost 5 bases and J lost 7; bases outside the gene matches: 10. The length of the CDR3 is 16 residues. Germline V lookup: CDR1 SEHNR, CDR2 FQNEAQ (reference sequence). The CDR3 here is CASSPPGSGGNGELFF. As DNA, the CDR3 is TGTGCCAGCAGCCCCCCGGGTAGCGGGGGGAACGGGGAGCTGTTTTTT. The entire variable domain, with the rest obtained from reference TRBV7-9 and TRBJ2-2, is as follows: DTGVSQNPRHKITKRGQNVTFRCDPISEHNRLYWYRQTLGQGPEFLTYFQNEAQLEKSRLLSDRFSAERPKGSFSTLEIQRTEQGDSAMYLCASSPPGSGGNGELFFGEGSRLTVL.

This chain links TRBV7-8 with TRBJ2-5, with 12 bases matching TRBD2. Germline loops: CDR1 SGHVS, CDR2 FQNEAQ. The junction had 11 bases not matched to a gene; V was cut back by 5 bases and J by 7 bases. The CDR3 spans 16 residues. This CDR3 reads CASSPRTSGAPVTQYF. The CDR3, as DNA: TGTGCCAGCAGCCCTCGGACTAGCGGGGCCCCGGTGACCCAGTACTTC.

V usage is TRBV10-1 and J usage is TRBJ1-1; 7 nucleotides match TRBD1. V was pared by 0 bases and J by 4 bases, with 5 bases of the junction left unmatched. The germline CDR1 and CDR2 sequences are WNHNN and SYGVQD (reference sequence). This CDR3 has 15 amino acids. CDR3 sequence (DNA): TGCGCCAGCAGTGAGTCCAGACAGGGTGCCACTGAAGCTTTCTTT. Its translation: CASSESRQGATEAFF.

The chain couples TRBV5-6 to TRBJ2-2, with D maybe TRBD1 (6 bases). This CDR3 has 16 residues. V shed 1 base and J shed 2 bases, with 12 bases lying between them. The germline CDR1 and CDR2 sequences are SGHDT and YYEEEE. Written as DNA, the CDR3 is TGTGCCAGCAGCTTGAGCGAGGGGGTTAACACCGGGGAGCTGTTTTTT. Encoded protein: CASSLSEGVNTGELFF.

V usage is TRBV29-1 and J usage is TRBJ2-3; TRBD1 matches at 9 bases. CDR1 SQVTM and CDR2 ANQGSEA come from the germline V gene. The V and J ends lost 8 bases and 2 bases, in that order; junction bases with no gene match: 5. There are 13 residues in the CDR3. The CDR3 bases are TGCAGCATAGGGACAGGGATCACAGATACGCAGTATTTT. Translated: CSIGTGITDTQYF.

The chain combines TRBV11-2 with TRBJ2-1; TRBD2 aligns across 11 bases. With V trimmed by 4 bases and J by 5 bases, 10 bases remained unmatched. This CDR3 contains 17 residues. Germline CDR1 and CDR2: SGHAT and FQNNGV. The DNA of the CDR3 is TGTGCCAGCAGCTCGCCCGCTACTAGCGGGAGACACAATGAGCAGTTCTTC. It codes for CASSSPATSGRHNEQFF.

This chain joins TRBV19 and TRBJ1-1; no firm D call. Germline V lookup: CDR1 LNHDA, CDR2 SQIVND (reference sequence). The CDR3 has 14 amino acids. V lost 5 bases, J lost 3 bases, and 13 bases lay in between. The CDR3 DNA reads as TGTGCCAGTAGTGCAGACCGGGAGCACACTGAAGCTTTCTTT. It encodes CASSADREHTEAFF.

The rearrangement links TRBV4-1 to TRBJ2-7; D gene ambiguous. The germline gives CDR1 MGHRA, CDR2 YSYEKL. The CDR3 extends over 15 amino acids. The V and J ends lost 1 base and 4 bases respectively, with 14 bases between them. CDR3 loop: CASSQGPGPEYEQYV. Here the CDR3 DNA reads TGCGCCAGCAGCCAAGGTCCAGGCCCAGAGTACGAGCAGTACGTC.

This rearrangement joins TRBV5-6 to TRBJ1-5; D might be TRBD1 (5 bases). This CDR3 has 14 amino acids. Trimming stripped 10 bases from V and 0 bases from J, with 14 bases between. Germline V gene lookup returns CDR1 SGHDT and CDR2 YYEEEE. The CDR3 nucleotides read TGTGCCGGATCGGGGGGAGGTAGCAATCAGCCCCAGCATTTT. Translated, it gives CAGSGGGSNQPQHF.

V gene TRBV19 combines with J gene TRBJ1-5; 11 bases agree with TRBD1. The trim removed 5 bases at V and 7 bases at J, leaving 7 bases unmatched. Germline V gives CDR1 LNHDA, CDR2 SQIVND (reference sequence). The CDR3 runs 15 residues. In DNA form, the CDR3 reads TGTGCCAGTAGTGAGGACAGGGGGCTAGGGCAGCCCCAGCATTTT. The encoded protein is CASSEDRGLGQPQHF.

V gene TRBV29-1 combines with J gene TRBJ1-1; maybe TRBD1 (5 bases). The V and J ends lost 6 bases and 4 bases respectively, with 12 bases between them. Germline lookup yields CDR1 SQVTM and CDR2 ANQGSEA. The CDR3 covers 12 residues. The CDR3 coding sequence is TGCAGCGTACCAGGGATAGGCACTGAAGCTTTCTTT. Amino acid sequence: CSVPGIGTEAFF.

The CDR3 here is CATNPGGGGIHEQYF. The CDR3 nucleotides are TGTGCCACCAACCCGGGGGGGGGCGGGATCCACGAGCAGTACTTC. The chain joins TRBV15 to TRBJ2-7, with TRBD2 matching over 8 bases. The germline gives CDR1 LNHNV, CDR2 YYDKDF (reference sequence). The CDR3 length is 15 residues. J lost 5 bases, V lost 7 bases, and 13 bases had no gene match.

V and J are TRBV19 and TRBJ1-5; possible D gene TRBD1, 5 bases. V was shortened by 3 bases and J by 1 base, with 10 bases between the two germline ends. The CDR3 runs 15 residues. Germline loops: CDR1 LNHDA, CDR2 SQIVND (reference sequence). The CDR3 protein is CASSMAGGSNQPQHF. The CDR3 DNA reads as TGTGCCAGTAGTATGGCGGGGGGGAGCAATCAGCCCCAGCATTTT.

The CDR3 region has the DNA TGTGCCAGTAGTATCAGGAACAACTACGAGCAGTACTTC. Translating gives CASSIRNNYEQYF. V gene TRBV19 combines with J gene TRBJ2-7, with D unclear. V lost 3 bases, J lost 3 bases, and 9 bases lay in between. This CDR3 region has 13 residues. In germline, CDR1 is LNHDA, CDR2 SQIVND (reference sequence).

CDR3 sequence reads: CASSQRSSIYNEQFF. The DNA of the CDR3 is TGTGCCAGCAGCCAGCGTAGCTCCATCTACAATGAGCAGTTCTTC. J is TRBJ2-1 and V is TRBV7-9; D gene unclear. Per the germline V gene, CDR1 is SEHNR and CDR2 is FQNEAQ (reference sequence). The V gene lost 5 bases and the J gene lost 3 bases, with 14 bases spanning the gap. CDR3 length: 15 amino acids. The variable domain in full, with the rest retrieved from reference TRBV7-9 and TRBJ2-1, is DTGVSQNPRHKITKRGQNVTFRCDPISEHNRLYWYRQTLGQGPEFLTYFQNEAQLEKSRLLSDRFSAERPKGSFSTLEIQRTEQGDSAMYLCASSQRSSIYNEQFFGPGTRLTVL.

In this sample, this clone turned up a few times. The chain is built from TRBV10-3 and TRBJ1-2; possibly TRBD1 for D (6 bases). The germline V gene has CDR1 ENHRY and CDR2 SYGVKD. The V and J ends lost 11 bases and 3 bases respectively, with 13 bases between them. The CDR3 contains 12 residues. The CDR3 loop reads CASRGIDYGYTF. In DNA, the CDR3 is TGTGCCTCGAGGGGGATCGACTATGGCTACACCTTC.

The V and J genes are TRBV25-1 and TRBJ2-5; TRBD2 is a possible D gene (5 bases). The J call is doubtful: the DNA matches TRBJ2-7 better. There are 11 residues in the CDR3. The V gene's germline CDR1 is MGHDK and CDR2 SYGVNS. CDR3: CASISGYEQYF. CDR3 in DNA: TGTGCCAGCATCAGCGGCTACGAGCAGTACTTC.

This chain links TRBV7-8 with TRBJ1-6, with D possibly matching TRBD1 (6 bases). Between the trimmed V and J ends, which lost 4 bases and 0 bases, there was a span of 16 bases. This CDR3 contains 18 residues. Germline V lookup: CDR1 SGHVS, CDR2 FQNEAQ. For the CDR3, the DNA is TGTGCCAGCAGCTCAACGGGACAACCTTTCTCCTATAATTCACCCCTCCACTTT. This codes for CASSSTGQPFSYNSPLHF.

This clone appeared a single time. The chain links TRBV30 to TRBJ2-1, with D possibly matching TRBD2 (6 bases). Germline V gene sequence: CDR1 GTSNPN, CDR2 SVGIG (reference sequence). The CDR3 spans 14 residues. Trimming stripped 1 base from V and 2 bases from J, with 9 bases between. The CDR3 nucleotides are TGTGCCTGGAGTGATAGCGGAGCCTACAATGAGCAGTTCTTC. Translation: CAWSDSGAYNEQFF.

The chain recombines TRBV4-1 with TRBJ1-1; D possibly corresponds to TRBD1 (6 bases). The CDR3 sequence is 17 residues long. Germline V CDR1 and CDR2: MGHRA, YSYEKL. Trimming removed 5 bases from V and 1 base from J, with 20 bases in between. CDR3 nucleotides: TGCGCCAGCAGCTCCGGGACAACAGCCTTGAGGAACACTGAAGCTTTCTTT. Encoded protein: CASSSGTTALRNTEAFF.

The chain links TRBV7-2 to TRBJ2-7; TRBD2 aligns across 8 bases. The CDR3 runs 14 residues. Germline CDR1 reads SGHTA; CDR2 reads FQGNSA. The V segment lost 5 bases and the J segment 2 bases; nucleotides outside the gene matches: 5. This CDR3 is CASSPGAGAYEQYV. The CDR3 DNA follows: TGTGCCAGCAGCCCCGGAGCGGGGGCCTACGAGCAGTACGTC.

The chain links TRBV7-8 to TRBJ2-7, with a possible D match to TRBD2 (6 bases). V was trimmed by 4 bases and J by 2 bases, leaving 12 bases between them. The CDR3 runs to 14 residues. The germline V gene has CDR1 SGHVS and CDR2 FQNEAQ. CDR3 sequence reads: CASSSGGVAYEQYF. DNA of the CDR3: TGTGCCAGCAGCTCAGGCGGGGTGGCCTACGAGCAGTACTTC.

As regards this clone: The same CDR3 arises from other DNA sequences in this sample as well. The V gene is TRBV7-3, the J gene TRBJ2-2, with a weak D call TRBD2 (6 bases). Trimming left V 8 bases short and J 4 bases short, with 26 bases between. The CDR3 is 18 residues long. Germline CDR1 reads SGHTA; CDR2 reads FQGTGA. The CDR3 bases are TGTGCCAGCGGCTCGCAAGTCAGGATGGGAGGAGGCACCGGGGAGCTGTTTTTT. It encodes CASGSQVRMGGGTGELFF.

The chain employs TRBV19 and TRBJ1-3; D is uncertain. The germline V gene has CDR1 LNHDA and CDR2 SQIVND (reference sequence). The V and J ends lost 3 bases and 0 bases respectively, with 3 bases between them. This CDR3 is 13 amino acids long. CDR3 in amino acids: CASSIGSGNTIYF. CDR3 DNA sequence: TGTGCCAGTAGTATCGGCTCTGGAAACACCATATATTTT.

This rearrangement joins TRBV4-2 to TRBJ2-7; the D gene is possibly TRBD2 (6 bases). The CDR3 has 13 amino acids. CDR1 is LGHNA and CDR2 is YNFKEQ in the germline V gene. V shed 2 bases and J shed 4 bases, with 9 bases lying between them. The CDR3 DNA sequence: TGTGCCAGCAGCCAACGGGGGACGTACGAGCAGTACTTC. Translation gives CASSQRGTYEQYF.